This passage covers 19 T cell receptor beta chains from one sample sequenced in a study of beta chain features in type 1 diabetes. Sequencing targeted expressed TCRB transcripts, as all isolated RNA had been reverse transcribed. Profiling relied on immunoSEQ multiplex PCR, and the TCRdb table lists in-frame clones only, not all of them. The table records 250,000 or so clones, 25% to 35% of them present only once. Sequenced material: central memory CD4+ T cells from blood. The receptors originated from a man younger than 45 in good health.

This clone was picked up many times. This chain connects TRBV30 to TRBJ2-7; TRBD1 might be the D (6 bases). Germline values: CDR1 GTSNPN, CDR2 SVGIG (reference sequence). V was trimmed by 6 bases and J by 5 bases, leaving 20 bases between them. This CDR3 spans 14 amino acids. The CDR3 region has the DNA TGTGCCTGCCTTGGGGGCAGATCAACAAACGAGCAGTACTTC. It specifies CACLGGRSTNEQYF.

Here the CDR3 DNA reads TGTGCCAGCAGTGGCCCGTTACGATCCCTGGGCGAGCAGTACTTC. Its translation: CASSGPLRSLGEQYF. The chain uses TRBV2 and TRBJ2-7; no reliable D call. V was cut by 4 bases and J by 6 bases, with 19 bases left in between. This CDR3 spans 15 amino acids. Looked up from germline, CDR1 is SNHLY and CDR2 is FYNNEI.

This rearrangement joins TRBV27 to TRBJ2-7; D could derive from TRBD1 or TRBD2 (6 bases each). V was pared by 2 bases and J by 4 bases, with 27 bases between. The germline gives CDR1 MNHEY, CDR2 SMNVEV (reference sequence). This CDR3 contains 19 residues. CDR3 protein: CASSLKTGQRTPGVYEQYF. CDR3 in DNA: TGTGCCAGCAGTTTAAAGACGGGACAACGTACCCCGGGGGTTTACGAGCAGTACTTC.

The chain joins TRBV18 to TRBJ2-1; D may be TRBD2 (6 bases). The germline CDR1 and CDR2 sequences are KGHSH and LQKENI. Trimming shortened V by 2 bases and J by 10 bases, and 18 bases separated the two germline ends. The CDR3 is made up of 15 amino acids. CDR3 amino acids: CASSPDRTSSVEQFF. CDR3 sequence (DNA): TGTGCCAGCTCACCAGACCGAACCTCTAGCGTGGAGCAGTTCTTC.

The chain carries TRBV7-6 and TRBJ2-5; no reliable D call. The V gene lost 4 bases and the J gene lost 4 bases, with 10 bases spanning the gap. From germline, CDR1 is SGHVS and CDR2 FNYEAQ. This CDR3 spans 13 amino acids. Here the CDR3 reads CASSSAWGETQYF. The CDR3 DNA reads TGTGCCAGCAGCTCAGCGTGGGGAGAGACCCAGTACTTC. Complete variable domain (other parts from reference TRBV7-6 and TRBJ2-5): GAGVSQSPRYKVTKRGQDVALRCDPISGHVSLYWYRQALGQGPEFLTYFNYEAQQDKSGLPNDRFSAERPEGSISTLTIQRTEQRDSAMYRCASSSAWGETQYFGPGTRLLVL.

V usage is TRBV7-8 and J usage is TRBJ2-1; D gene unclear. This CDR3 has 13 amino acids. Germline V CDR1 and CDR2: SGHVS, FQNEAQ. The V end lost 7 bases, the J end lost 4 bases, and 11 bases lay between the germline ends. The CDR3: CASTEGLYNEQFF. CDR3 bases: TGTGCCAGCACCGAAGGCCTGTACAATGAGCAGTTCTTC. The full variable domain, rest sourced from reference TRBV7-8 and TRBJ2-1, is GAGVSQSPRYKVAKRGQDVALRCDPISGHVSLFWYQQALGQGPEFLTYFQNEAQLDKSGLPSDRFFAERPEGSVSTLKIQRTQQEDSAVYLCASTEGLYNEQFFGPGTRLTVL.

This chain connects TRBV4-1 to TRBJ2-1; 7 nucleotides line up with TRBD2. J lost 0 bases, V lost 4 bases, and 6 bases had no gene match. The germline V gene encodes CDR1 MGHRA and CDR2 YSYEKL. CDR3 length: 16 residues. The CDR3 nucleotides read TGCGCCAGCAGCCGTCCGGGCGGGAGCTCCTACAATGAGCAGTTCTTC. Its translation is CASSRPGGSSYNEQFF.

The genes are TRBV27 and TRBJ1-5, with D possibly matching TRBD1 (6 bases). CDR1 and CDR2 from the germline V gene are MNHEY and SMNVEV (reference sequence). The CDR3 sequence is 15 residues long. Trimming removed 4 bases from V and 2 bases from J, with 12 bases in between. The CDR3 bases are TGTGCCAGCAGTTATGTGGGGGCAGGCAATCAGCCCCAGCATTTT. This codes for CASSYVGAGNQPQHF.

The CDR3 reads CASSVAQGINTEAFF. DNA of the CDR3: TGTGCCAGCAGCGTTGCGCAGGGGATTAACACTGAAGCTTTCTTT. The J gene is TRBJ1-1, the V gene TRBV6-6, with D perhaps matching TRBD1 (6 bases). Germline values: CDR1 MNHNY, CDR2 SVGAGI (reference sequence). This CDR3 has 15 residues. Trimming left V 6 bases short and J 2 bases short, with 16 bases between.

This clone has a count of ten or more. The chain recombines TRBV30 with TRBJ2-7, with D possibly matching TRBD2 (5 bases). Germline V lookup: CDR1 GTSNPN, CDR2 SVGIG (reference sequence). CDR3 size: 13 residues. V was pared by 3 bases and J by 7 bases, with 16 bases between. The CDR3 nucleotides are TGTGCCTGGAGCCGGGGATCTCTTGGGGAGCAGTACTTC. It yields the protein CAWSRGSLGEQYF.

This chain joins TRBV7-2 and TRBJ2-7; TRBD2 matches at 11 bases. The CDR3 totals 16 residues. Looked up from germline, CDR1 is SGHTA and CDR2 is FQGNSA. Trimming took 0 bases from V and 4 from J; bases not matched to a gene: 5. In nucleotides, the CDR3 is TGTGCCAGCAGCTTAGCGCTTAGCGGGAGGGATTACGAGCAGTACTTC. This codes for CASSLALSGRDYEQYF.

The CDR3 sequence: CASSPTPPGTGANVLTF. The CDR3 DNA reads TGCGCCAGCAGCCCGACTCCCCCAGGGACTGGGGCCAACGTCCTGACTTTC. This chain connects TRBV5-1 to TRBJ2-6, with a weak D call TRBD1 (5 bases). The germline CDR1 and CDR2 sequences are SGHRS and YFSETQ. Trimming left V 4 bases short and J 2 bases short, with 16 bases between. The CDR3 is 17 residues long. The full variable domain, rest sourced from reference TRBV5-1 and TRBJ2-6, is KAGVTQTPRYLIKTRGQQVTLSCSPISGHRSVSWYQQTPGQGLQFLFEYFSETQRNKGNFPGRFSGRQFSNSRSEMNVSTLELGDSALYLCASSPTPPGTGANVLTFGAGSRLTVL.

The chain recombines TRBV9 with TRBJ1-6; D unclear. The CDR3 length is 13 residues. Germline CDR1 reads SGDLS; CDR2 reads YYNGEE. The V end lost 1 base, the J end lost 13 bases, and 12 bases lay between the germline ends. In nucleotides, the CDR3 is TGTGCCAGCAGCGTATGGGGAATCGCGCCCCTCCACTTT. It specifies CASSVWGIAPLHF.

The V and J genes are TRBV7-2 and TRBJ2-7; D not certain. CDR1 SGHTA and CDR2 FQGNSA come from the germline V gene. Trimming took off 3 bases at V and 5 bases at J, with 5 bases between the two ends. CDR3 length equals 11 residues. Here the CDR3 DNA reads TGTGCCAGCAGCTTTCGCAACGAGCAGTACTTC. Translation gives CASSFRNEQYF.

This chain links TRBV30 with TRBJ1-4; D not certain. V was pared by 2 bases and J by 8 bases, with 15 bases between. The length of the CDR3 is 14 residues. Germline V gene data show CDR1 as GTSNPN and CDR2 as SVGIG (reference sequence). The CDR3 region is CAWSSGDGEEKLFF. The CDR3 DNA follows: TGTGCCTGGAGTTCCGGGGATGGGGAGGAAAAACTGTTTTTT.

This clone was seen a handful of times. V and J are TRBV28 and TRBJ1-5; D unclear. The V gene's germline CDR1 is MDHEN and CDR2 SYDVKM. V was pared by 6 bases and J by 5 bases, with 8 bases between. This CDR3 contains 12 residues. CDR3 protein: CASSSTYQPQHF. As DNA, the CDR3 is TGTGCCAGCAGCTCGACGTATCAGCCCCAGCATTTT.

This clone was counted between two and nine times. In the same sample, other DNA sequences code for this CDR3. V usage is TRBV29-1 and J usage is TRBJ2-6; D ambiguous. The CDR3 length is 11 residues. Trimming cost V 3 bases and J 4 bases, with 1 base left between them. Germline V gene sequence: CDR1 SQVTM, CDR2 ANQGSEA. CDR3 sequence reads: CSVEGANVLTF. The CDR3 nucleotides are TGCAGCGTTGAGGGGGCCAACGTCCTGACTTTC.

The V call is TRBV4-3, the J call TRBJ1-2, with 9 bases that match TRBD1. CDR3 length: 14 residues. CDR1 and CDR2 (germline): LGHNA, YSLEER. V lost 3 bases and J lost 7; bases outside the gene matches: 6. This chain's CDR3 is CASSQTGGSAGYTF. The CDR3 DNA reads as TGCGCCAGCAGCCAGACAGGGGGGAGTGCTGGCTACACCTTC.

The table lists this clone with many counts. V gene TRBV7-2 combines with J gene TRBJ2-2, with D possibly matching TRBD1 (5 bases). V was shortened by 0 bases and J by 7 bases, with 15 bases between the two germline ends. The V gene's germline CDR1 is SGHTA and CDR2 FQGNSA. This CDR3 contains 16 residues. The CDR3 spells CASSLAASLRGGELFF. Here the CDR3 DNA reads TGTGCCAGCAGCTTAGCTGCGTCTCTTAGGGGCGGGGAGCTGTTTTTT.